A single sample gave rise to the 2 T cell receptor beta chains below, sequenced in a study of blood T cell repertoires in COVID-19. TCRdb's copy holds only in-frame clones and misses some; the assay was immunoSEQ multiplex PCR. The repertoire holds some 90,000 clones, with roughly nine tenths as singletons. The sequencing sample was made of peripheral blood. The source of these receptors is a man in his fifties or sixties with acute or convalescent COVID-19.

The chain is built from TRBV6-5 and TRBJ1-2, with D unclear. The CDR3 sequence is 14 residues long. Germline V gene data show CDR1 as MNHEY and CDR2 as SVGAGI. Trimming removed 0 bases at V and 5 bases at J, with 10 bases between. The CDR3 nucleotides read TGTGCCAGCAGTTACTCTGGCAGAAAATATGGCTACACCTTC. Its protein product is CASSYSGRKYGYTF.

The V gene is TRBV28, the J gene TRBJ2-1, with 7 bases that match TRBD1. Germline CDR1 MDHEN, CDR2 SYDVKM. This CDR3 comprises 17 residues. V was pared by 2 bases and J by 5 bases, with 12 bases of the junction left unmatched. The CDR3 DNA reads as TGTGCCAGCAGTTTACAGGTTTCCCCGGGACAGAACAATGAGCAGTTCTTC. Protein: CASSLQVSPGQNNEQFF.